This entry lists 27 T cell receptor beta chains sequenced from one sample in a study of radiotherapy plus CTLA-4 blockade in lung cancer. Clones were sequenced by immunoSEQ multiplex PCR, and TCRdb holds only the in-frame ones, with some missing. Found here are over 70,000 clones, around 88% of them singletons; the top ten hold 2% to 2.5%. Sequenced here: peripheral blood, sampled from a patient treated with radiotherapy plus ipilimumab. These receptors all come from a human donor with non-small cell lung cancer who had a partial response to radiotherapy plus ipilimumab.

The V call is TRBV15, the J call TRBJ2-2, with D possibly TRBD2 on 6 matching bases. V lost 2 bases to trimming and J lost 2 bases, with 15 bases between them. In germline, CDR1 is LNHNV, CDR2 YYDKDF (reference sequence). The CDR3 totals 17 residues. CDR3 sequence: CATSRPRLGGNTGELFF. The CDR3 region has the DNA TGTGCCACCAGCAGACCACGACTAGGAGGAAACACCGGGGAGCTGTTTTTT. Full variable domain (remainder filled in from reference TRBV15 and TRBJ2-2): DAMVIQNPRYQVTQFGKPVTLSCSQTLNHNVMYWYQQKSSQAPKLLFHYYDKDFNNEADTPDNFQSRRPNTSFCFLDIRSPGLGDTAMYLCATSRPRLGGNTGELFFGEGSRLTVL.

This chain links TRBV27 with TRBJ2-7, with D perhaps TRBD1 (6 bases). In germline, CDR1 is MNHEY, CDR2 SMNVEV (reference sequence). The CDR3 consists of 17 residues. V was pared by 2 bases and J by 7 bases, with 24 bases between. The CDR3 reads CASSLPAAGQTLGEQYV. The CDR3 DNA sequence: TGTGCCAGCAGTTTACCCGCGGCTGGACAGACGCTTGGGGAGCAGTACGTC.

V is TRBV7-6 and J is TRBJ1-4; 9 bases are shared with TRBD1. There are 14 residues in the CDR3. V trimming: 5 bases; J trimming: 7 bases; junction bases outside the gene matches: 5. Germline CDR1 is SGHVS and CDR2 is FNYEAQ. CDR3 nucleotides: TGTGCCAGCAGCGAGGGACAGGGAAGTGAAAAACTGTTTTTT. Translation: CASSEGQGSEKLFF.

The V and J genes are TRBV29-1 and TRBJ2-7, with TRBD1 as a possible D gene (6 bases). The CDR3 covers 13 residues. V was clipped by 8 bases and J by 2 bases, with 16 bases between them. CDR1 and CDR2 (germline): SQVTM, ANQGSEA. The DNA for the CDR3 is TGCAGCTATATAACAGGGACAACCTACGAGCAGTACTTC. It specifies CSYITGTTYEQYF.

The CDR3 coding sequence is TGTGCCAGCAGTTCGGACGGACAGTTGAGTTACACCATATATTTT. Its translation is CASSSDGQLSYTIYF. The chain combines TRBV28 with TRBJ1-3; D is perhaps TRBD1 (6 bases). Germline CDR1 reads MDHEN; CDR2 reads SYDVKM. This CDR3 contains 15 residues. The V gene lost 4 bases and the J gene lost 8 bases, with 18 bases spanning the gap.

Here the CDR3 DNA reads TGTGCCAGCAACCCCGACCCGAGGAGAGAGCAGTTCTTC. Translated: CASNPDPRREQFF. This chain joins TRBV9 and TRBJ2-1; no clear D gene. Trimming removed 6 bases from V and 10 bases from J, with 17 bases in between. The CDR3 spans 13 residues. Per germline, CDR1 SGDLS and CDR2 YYNGEE.

The genes are TRBV28 and TRBJ2-7; D may be TRBD1 (6 bases). The CDR3 covers 14 residues. The V gene's germline CDR1 is MDHEN and CDR2 SYDVKM. V shed 3 bases and J shed 3 bases, with 12 bases lying between them. The CDR3 is CASSLQGPIYEQYF. The CDR3 DNA is TGTGCCAGCAGTTTGCAGGGGCCCATCTACGAGCAGTACTTC.

This sequence joins TRBV18 and TRBJ2-7; no definite D call. Germline assignment: CDR1 KGHSH and CDR2 LQKENI. The V end was cut by 0 bases, the J end by 1 base, with 13 bases between. The CDR3 consists of 16 residues. The CDR3 reads CASSPPIRALSYEQYF. CDR3 nucleotides: TGTGCCAGCTCACCACCGATTCGCGCCCTTTCCTACGAGCAGTACTTC.

The J gene is TRBJ2-3, the V gene TRBV9; 10 bases align to TRBD2. Germline V gene lookup returns CDR1 SGDLS and CDR2 YYNGEE. Trimming cost V 3 bases and J 5 bases; bases outside gene matches: 15. The CDR3 runs 18 residues. CDR3 nucleotides: TGTGCCAGCAGCGAAAGAGCGGGAGGGCCCGTGGGGCAAGATACGCAGTATTTT. Translation gives CASSERAGGPVGQDTQYF.

The genes are TRBV5-1 and TRBJ1-4, with D perhaps TRBD1 (5 bases). V shed 7 bases and J shed 5 bases, with 12 bases lying between them. CDR3 size: 13 residues. The germline V gene encodes CDR1 SGHRS and CDR2 YFSETQ. The CDR3 DNA reads as TGCGCCAGCTCCCGACAGCCGAATGAAAAACTGTTTTTT. Its translation: CASSRQPNEKLFF.

The chain couples TRBV7-3 to TRBJ2-7, with 7 bases fitting TRBD1. CDR3 length: 17 amino acids. Trimming cost V 2 bases and J 3 bases; bases outside gene matches: 13. Germline assignment: CDR1 SGHTA and CDR2 FQGTGA. The CDR3 loop reads CASSLLFPGQSNYEQYV. The CDR3 nucleotides read TGTGCCAGCAGCTTACTTTTTCCGGGACAGTCGAACTACGAGCAGTACGTC.

This chain joins TRBV28 and TRBJ1-4; 7 positions match TRBD1. The CDR3 sequence is 16 residues long. Unmatched junction bases numbered 11, after V lost 3 bases and J lost 7 bases. Germline CDR1 reads MDHEN; CDR2 reads SYDVKM. The CDR3 nucleotides are TGTGCCAGCAGTTTGGGCCCTACAGGGGTGGGTGAAAAACTGTTTTTT. Protein sequence: CASSLGPTGVGEKLFF.

This clone is a singleton in its sample. The V call is TRBV28, the J call TRBJ1-1; D remains unclear. Germline V gene data show CDR1 as MDHEN and CDR2 as SYDVKM. The CDR3 totals 13 residues. V was shortened by 6 bases and J by 5 bases, with 13 bases between the two germline ends. As DNA, the CDR3 is TGTGCCAGCAGCCTCATTTCGGGGACTGAAGCTTTCTTT. Protein: CASSLISGTEAFF.

This clone was observed a few times. This chain uses TRBV7-2 with TRBJ1-1; D is undetermined. The CDR3 totals 15 residues. From germline, CDR1 is SGHTA and CDR2 FQGNSA. The V end lost 1 base, the J end lost 0 bases, and 9 bases lay between the germline ends. CDR3 coding DNA: TGTGCCAGCAGCTTAGTGGCCGCCTTGAACACTGAAGCTTTCTTT. Protein product: CASSLVAALNTEAFF.

The rearrangement uses TRBV5-4 and TRBJ2-7; TRBD1 agrees at 9 bases. The CDR3 contains 14 residues. Germline lookup yields CDR1 SGHNT and CDR2 YYREEE (reference sequence). The trim removed 0 bases at V and 2 bases at J, leaving 0 bases unmatched. The CDR3 protein is CASSLGTGAYEQYF. The CDR3 coding sequence is TGTGCCAGCAGCTTGGGGACAGGGGCCTACGAGCAGTACTTC.

The genes are TRBV2 and TRBJ2-7; TRBD1 matches 9 bases. This CDR3 has 16 residues. V trimming: 6 bases; J trimming: 2 bases; junction bases outside the gene matches: 11. Germline CDR1 is SNHLY and CDR2 is FYNNEI. The CDR3 DNA reads TGTGCCAGCAGGGGCCTCCGGGACAGGGTACCCTACGAGCAGTACTTC. It yields the protein CASRGLRDRVPYEQYF.

V gene TRBV18 combines with J gene TRBJ2-3; 11 nucleotides align to TRBD2. From germline, CDR1 is KGHSH and CDR2 LQKENI. This CDR3 has 16 residues. After removal of 3 bases from V and 2 bases from J, the junction contained 4 bases not matched to a gene. The CDR3 nucleotides are TGTGCCAGCTCACCTCCGACTAGCGGGGCCACAGATACGCAGTATTTT. Translated: CASSPPTSGATDTQYF.

The chain joins TRBV19 to TRBJ1-1; no reliable D call. With 3 bases removed from V and 4 bases from J, the gap between germline ends came to 18 bases. Per germline, CDR1 LNHDA and CDR2 SQIVND (reference sequence). This CDR3 has 16 amino acids. CDR3 DNA sequence: TGTGCCAGTAGTATTGGGAGCCAGATTTTACCCACTGAAGCTTTCTTT. Its translation is CASSIGSQILPTEAFF.

This chain uses TRBV7-2 with TRBJ2-2, with a weak D call TRBD2 (5 bases). This CDR3 contains 14 residues. V dropped 7 bases and J dropped 7 bases, with 16 bases sitting between them. Germline lookup yields CDR1 SGHTA and CDR2 FQGNSA. The CDR3, as DNA: TGTGCCAGCACCGGACCGGAGGTTTACGGGGAGCTGTTTTTT. It translates to CASTGPEVYGELFF. Full variable domain (missing parts from reference TRBV7-2 and TRBJ2-2): GAGVSQSPSNKVTEKGKDVELRCDPISGHTALYWYRQSLGQGLEFLIYFQGNSAPDKSGLPSDRFSAERTGGSVSTLTIQRTQQEDSAVYLCASTGPEVYGELFFGEGSRLTVL.

J is TRBJ1-6 and V is TRBV28; 7 bases are shared with TRBD1. CDR3 length: 13 amino acids. The germline V gene encodes CDR1 MDHEN and CDR2 SYDVKM. Unmatched junction bases numbered 5, after V lost 8 bases and J lost 7 bases. The CDR3: CASRDRENSPLHF. The DNA of the CDR3 is TGTGCCAGCCGTGACAGGGAGAATTCACCCCTCCACTTT.

This clone was seen a few times. This rearrangement joins TRBV28 to TRBJ1-5; 8 nucleotides match TRBD1. The CDR3 length is 12 residues. The V segment lost 7 bases and the J segment 8 bases; nucleotides outside the gene matches: 4. Per germline, CDR1 MDHEN and CDR2 SYDVKM. CDR3 nucleotide sequence: TGTGCCAGCACCTACAGGGGGGAGCCCCAGCATTTT. Its translation is CASTYRGEPQHF.

The chain couples TRBV28 to TRBJ1-5, with D tentatively TRBD1 (5 bases). The CDR3 covers 19 residues. The germline CDR1 and CDR2 sequences are MDHEN and SYDVKM. V was clipped by 4 bases and J by 1 base, with 23 bases between them. CDR3 in amino acids: CASSSSPGGELKSNQPQHF. The CDR3 DNA is TGTGCCAGCAGTTCCTCCCCTGGGGGGGAGCTGAAGAGCAATCAGCCCCAGCATTTT.

The V and J genes are TRBV2 and TRBJ2-5; 8 bases map to TRBD1. The ends lost 6 bases at V and 5 bases at J; junction bases unmatched: 11. The CDR3 is 15 amino acids. Germline V gives CDR1 SNHLY, CDR2 FYNNEI. Here the CDR3 reads CASRLLRTGKETQYF. For the CDR3, the DNA is TGTGCCAGCAGACTGCTCCGGACAGGGAAGGAGACCCAGTACTTC.

The genes are TRBV28 and TRBJ2-5; possibly TRBD2 for D (6 bases). The CDR3 has 16 amino acids. Germline V gene sequence: CDR1 MDHEN, CDR2 SYDVKM. V was clipped by 4 bases and J by 5 bases, with 20 bases between them. The CDR3 nucleotides read TGTGCCAGCAGTTCCCCCACGGGGGAGTTTGTGGAGACCCAGTACTTC. The encoded protein is CASSSPTGEFVETQYF.

This chain uses TRBV5-1 with TRBJ1-4, with 9 positions matching TRBD1. The germline CDR1 and CDR2 sequences are SGHRS and YFSETQ. The CDR3 covers 15 residues. The J segment lost 0 bases and the V segment lost 5 bases, leaving 2 bases of the junction unmatched. In DNA form, the CDR3 reads TGCGCCAGCAGAAGACAGGGGGCAACTAATGAAAAACTGTTTTTT. Amino acid sequence: CASRRQGATNEKLFF.

The chain is built from TRBV28 and TRBJ2-7; 8 nucleotides line up with TRBD1. From germline, CDR1 is MDHEN and CDR2 SYDVKM. The length of the CDR3 is 15 residues. V lost 6 bases to trimming and J lost 0 bases; unmatched junction nucleotides: 7. The CDR3, as DNA: TGTGCCAGCAGCCGAGGGACAGGACCCTCCTACGAGCAGTACTTC. Translation: CASSRGTGPSYEQYF.

This chain joins TRBV11-3 and TRBJ2-1, with 8 bases lining up with TRBD2. The V segment lost 5 bases and the J segment 5 bases; nucleotides outside the gene matches: 8. CDR3 length: 15 residues. Per germline, CDR1 SGHNT and CDR2 YENEEA. CDR3 loop: CASSPSGGLHNEQFF. The CDR3 DNA reads TGTGCCAGCAGCCCTTCGGGAGGGCTTCACAATGAGCAGTTCTTC.